The 25 T cell receptor beta chains presented below share a single source sample, sequenced in a study of T cell responses to AZD1222 COVID-19 vaccine. The protocol was immunoSEQ multiplex PCR, while the TCRdb copy is restricted to in-frame clones and leaves out a portion. The table records under 130,000 clones, 90% to 95% of them present only once. This specimen consisted of peripheral blood, obtained on day 0 of AZD1222 vaccination. These receptors all stem from an adult in good health.

This clone has just one count. The chain joins TRBV7-3 to TRBJ2-3, with D perhaps TRBD1 or TRBD2 (5 bases each). V lost 5 bases, J lost 3 bases, and 15 bases lay in between. Germline CDR1 is SGHTA and CDR2 is FQGTGA. This CDR3 is built from 15 residues. The CDR3 sequence: CASSTGALPTDTQYF. CDR3 in DNA: TGTGCCAGCAGCACCGGGGCACTTCCGACAGATACGCAGTATTTT.

This clone was seen a few times. The chain recombines TRBV18 with TRBJ2-7; D might be TRBD1 (5 bases). Germline assignment: CDR1 KGHSH and CDR2 LQKENI. Trimming took 4 bases from V and 4 from J, leaving 14 bases between them. The CDR3 sequence is 14 residues long. DNA for the CDR3: TGTGCCAGCTCACAAACCCAGGGTTCTTACGAGCAGTACTTC. Translating gives CASSQTQGSYEQYF.

The CDR3 here is CASSSRTGVAQETQYF. In DNA form, the CDR3 reads TGTGCCAGCAGCTCGCGGACAGGGGTGGCCCAAGAGACCCAGTACTTC. The chain is built from TRBV7-2 and TRBJ2-5, with TRBD1 matching over 9 bases. The CDR3 consists of 16 residues. The germline gives CDR1 SGHTA, CDR2 FQGNSA. Trimming cost V 4 bases and J 1 base; bases outside gene matches: 7.

The J gene is TRBJ1-5, the V gene TRBV12-5; possibly TRBD1 for D (5 bases). The V end lost 5 bases, the J end lost 2 bases, and 13 bases lay between the germline ends. The CDR3 is made up of 15 amino acids. CDR1 and CDR2 (germline): LGHNT, FRNRAP. The CDR3, as DNA: TGTGCTAGTGGTCTCTGCCCGGGGGGCAATCAGCCCCAGCATTTT. Amino acid sequence: CASGLCPGGNQPQHF.

The rearrangement uses TRBV29-1 and TRBJ1-1; weak D call: TRBD1 (6 bases). The V and J ends lost 8 bases and 0 bases respectively, with 28 bases between them. Germline CDR1 and CDR2: SQVTM and ANQGSEA. This CDR3 has 18 residues. CDR3 DNA sequence: TGCAGCACAGGGAATCTCAGACTTCCGTTGTTCATGAACACTGAAGCTTTCTTT. Translated, it gives CSTGNLRLPLFMNTEAFF.

The chain couples TRBV4-3 to TRBJ2-1; D perhaps matches TRBD2 (6 bases). This CDR3 comprises 15 residues. Germline V gives CDR1 LGHNA, CDR2 YSLEER. V was trimmed by 1 base and J by 8 bases, leaving 15 bases between them. The CDR3 loop reads CASSQARGRTDEQFF. As DNA, the CDR3 is TGCGCCAGCAGCCAAGCGAGAGGGAGGACCGATGAGCAGTTCTTC.

V and J are TRBV5-5 and TRBJ2-5; D is possibly TRBD2 (6 bases). The germline gives CDR1 SGHKS, CDR2 YYEKEE (reference sequence). V gave up 2 bases and J gave up 4 bases, with 9 bases separating them. This CDR3 is 13 amino acids long. The CDR3 bases are TGTGCCAGCAGCTTCGGGGAGGCAGAGACCCAGTACTTC. Translation gives CASSFGEAETQYF.

The genes are TRBV30 and TRBJ1-1; D is ambiguous. Per germline, CDR1 GTSNPN and CDR2 SVGIG (reference sequence). V was cut by 0 bases and J by 1 base, with 6 bases left in between. This CDR3 region has 13 residues. DNA of the CDR3: TGTGCCTGGAGTGTAAAGGGGAACACTGAAGCTTTCTTT. It yields the protein CAWSVKGNTEAFF.

The chain combines TRBV29-1 with TRBJ1-2; TRBD1 is a possible D gene (5 bases). With 4 bases removed from V and 7 bases from J, the gap between germline ends came to 13 bases. CDR3 size: 12 residues. Germline CDR1 is SQVTM and CDR2 is ANQGSEA. This CDR3 reads CSVAWGLGGYTF. DNA of the CDR3: TGCAGCGTTGCGTGGGGGTTAGGTGGCTACACCTTC.

This clone was observed a single time. The rearrangement uses TRBV7-9 and TRBJ1-4; D unresolved. This CDR3 is built from 14 residues. CDR1 and CDR2 from the germline V gene are SEHNR and FQNEAQ (reference sequence). The V end lost 3 bases, the J end lost 4 bases, and 9 bases lay between the germline ends. CDR3 nucleotide sequence: TGTGCCAGCAGCTTGGGCCAGGATAATGAAAAACTGTTTTTT. Its translation: CASSLGQDNEKLFF.

V usage is TRBV2 and J usage is TRBJ1-4, with TRBD1 matching 8 bases. There are 14 residues in the CDR3. The trim removed 4 bases at V and 8 bases at J, leaving 6 bases unmatched. CDR1 and CDR2 (germline): SNHLY, FYNNEI. The CDR3 region is CASSGDRRREKLFF. In DNA form, the CDR3 reads TGTGCCAGCAGTGGGGACAGGAGGAGGGAAAAACTGTTTTTT.

The V gene is TRBV27, the J gene TRBJ1-5; no definite D call. Trimming took off 2 bases at V and 1 base at J, with 6 bases between the two ends. This CDR3 has 14 amino acids. The germline gives CDR1 MNHEY, CDR2 SMNVEV (reference sequence). The DNA of the CDR3 is TGTGCCAGCAGTTTAGGCGGGAGCAATCAGCCCCAGCATTTT. It specifies CASSLGGSNQPQHF.

This chain uses TRBV6-2 or TRBV6-3 with TRBJ1-1; D might be TRBD1 (5 bases). CDR3 size: 12 residues. Trimming pared 5 bases from V and 10 bases from J, leaving 14 bases between. CDR1 is MNHEY, CDR2 SVGEGT, per germline. CDR3 bases: TGTGCCAGCAGTACCCAGGGATGGCTAGCTTTCTTT. This sequence encodes CASSTQGWLAFF.

This rearrangement joins TRBV10-2 to TRBJ2-3; 15 nucleotides agree with TRBD2. Germline CDR1 reads WSHSY; CDR2 reads SAAADI. The CDR3 length is 16 residues. V trimming: 6 bases; J trimming: 6 bases; junction bases outside the gene matches: 7. CDR3 residues: CASRQGLAGGLDTQYF. Written as DNA, the CDR3 is TGCGCCAGCAGACAGGGACTAGCGGGAGGTCTGGATACGCAGTATTTT.

The V gene is TRBV11-2, the J gene TRBJ1-6; TRBD1 is a possible D gene (6 bases). V lost 5 bases and J lost 7, with 9 bases in between. Germline values: CDR1 SGHAT, CDR2 FQNNGV. The CDR3 is 13 amino acids. The CDR3 here is CASSPQGNSPLHF. CDR3 coding DNA: TGTGCCAGCAGCCCACAGGGCAATTCACCCCTCCACTTT. The variable domain in full, with the rest retrieved from reference TRBV11-2 and TRBJ1-6, is EAGVAQSPRYKIIEKRQSVAFWCNPISGHATLYWYQQILGQGPKLLIQFQNNGVVDDSQLPKDRFSAERLKGVDSTLKIQPAKLEDSAVYLCASSPQGNSPLHFGNGTRLTVT.

This chain uses TRBV14 with TRBJ1-1, with D unresolved. The CDR3 length is 14 residues. Germline CDR1 SGHDN, CDR2 FVKESK. Deletions cut 4 bases from V and 1 base from J, with 10 bases between. Here the CDR3 DNA reads TGTGCCAGCAGCCTACCGGGAACGAACACTGAAGCTTTCTTT. It yields the protein CASSLPGTNTEAFF.

The chain joins TRBV5-5 to TRBJ2-7; D remains unclear. This CDR3 has 14 amino acids. The V gene lost 1 base and the J gene lost 1 base, with 9 bases spanning the gap. Per the germline V gene, CDR1 is SGHKS and CDR2 is YYEKEE (reference sequence). The CDR3 nucleotides are TGTGCCAGCAGCTTGTTAGGGATATCCTACGAGCAGTACTTC. Its protein is CASSLLGISYEQYF.

The chain has TRBV27 and TRBJ1-5, with D perhaps matching TRBD1 (6 bases). Trimming took off 5 bases at V and 6 bases at J, with 14 bases between the two ends. Germline-derived CDR1 and CDR2 are MNHEY and SMNVEV (reference sequence). The CDR3 is 14 residues long. The CDR3 reads CASSNTGTSQPQHF. CDR3 in DNA: TGTGCCAGCAGTAATACAGGGACGAGTCAGCCCCAGCATTTT.

The chain uses TRBV7-3 and TRBJ1-5; no definite D call. The CDR3 is 13 amino acids. CDR1 and CDR2 from the germline V gene are SGHTA and FQGTGA. The V and J ends lost 1 base and 5 bases respectively, with 6 bases between them. The CDR3 reads CASSLSGDQPQHF. CDR3 nucleotides: TGTGCCAGCAGCTTAAGCGGCGATCAGCCCCAGCATTTT.

This chain links TRBV5-1 with TRBJ2-5; 9 positions match TRBD1. The CDR3 is 15 amino acids. Germline values: CDR1 SGHRS, CDR2 YFSETQ. J was trimmed by 2 bases and V by 0 bases; bases with no gene match: 2. The DNA of the CDR3 is TGCGCCAGCAGCTTGGCGACAGGGGGGCAAGAGACCCAGTACTTC. The encoded protein is CASSLATGGQETQYF. Using reference TRBV5-1 and TRBJ2-5 for the parts outside the CDR3, the full variable domain is KAGVTQTPRYLIKTRGQQVTLSCSPISGHRSVSWYQQTPGQGLQFLFEYFSETQRNKGNFPGRFSGRQFSNSRSEMNVSTLELGDSALYLCASSLATGGQETQYFGPGTRLLVL.

V is TRBV30 and J is TRBJ1-4, with a tentative D call TRBD1 (6 bases). The CDR3 sequence is 14 residues long. The V gene lost 5 bases and the J gene lost 7 bases, with 17 bases spanning the gap. Germline V gene sequence: CDR1 GTSNPN, CDR2 SVGIG (reference sequence). This chain's CDR3 is CAWGARGSSEKLFF. The CDR3 DNA reads as TGTGCCTGGGGTGCGAGGGGGAGTAGTGAAAAACTGTTTTTT. The whole variable domain, remainder taken from reference TRBV30 and TRBJ1-4, is SQTIHQWPATLVQPVGSPLSLECTVEGTSNPNLYWYRQAAGRGLQLLFYSVGIGQISSEVPQNLSASRPQDRQFILSSKKLLLSDSGFYLCAWGARGSSEKLFFGSGTQLSVL.

The chain combines TRBV6-5 with TRBJ2-7; 10 nucleotides align to TRBD2. The V segment lost 4 bases and the J segment 0 bases; nucleotides outside the gene matches: 3. CDR1 and CDR2 (germline): MNHEY, SVGAGI. This CDR3 has 15 amino acids. The chain's CDR3 is CASSSASGSSYEQYF. The CDR3 coding sequence is TGTGCCAGCAGTTCGGCTAGCGGGAGCTCCTACGAGCAGTACTTC.

DNA of the CDR3: TGTGCCAGCAGTTACTTGAGGGTGCCAGCCGAGCAGTACTTC. Protein: CASSYLRVPAEQYF. The chain is built from TRBV6-6 and TRBJ2-7; TRBD2 is a possible D gene (5 bases). The germline gives CDR1 MNHNY, CDR2 SVGAGI (reference sequence). The length of the CDR3 is 14 residues. V was shortened by 1 base and J by 6 bases, with 13 bases between the two germline ends.

This clone was observed a single time. V usage is TRBV3-1 (or the pseudogene TRBV3-2) and J usage is TRBJ2-7; possibly TRBD2 for D (7 bases). Trimming removed 6 bases at V and 2 bases at J, with 14 bases between. The CDR3 has 14 residues. CDR1 and CDR2 (germline): LGHDT, YNNKEL (reference sequence). As DNA, the CDR3 is TGTGCCAGCAGGAAGGGGGGGTCCACCTACGAGCAGTACTTC. Its translation is CASRKGGSTYEQYF.

V is TRBV25-1 and J is TRBJ2-3, with D possibly being TRBD2 (5 bases). CDR1 and CDR2 from the germline V gene are MGHDK and SYGVNS. V shed 10 bases and J shed 0 bases, with 11 bases lying between them. The CDR3 loop spans 13 amino acids. The chain's CDR3 is CAKERLSTDTQYF. The CDR3 coding sequence is TGTGCCAAAGAGCGGCTTAGCACAGATACGCAGTATTTT.